The next 13 T cell receptor beta chains were all read from a single sample in a study of cytomegalovirus exposure and HLA in healthy donors. Primers: 60 Vbeta forward and 13 Jbeta reverse. Here immunoSEQ multiplex PCR was the method, and the copy in TCRdb shows in-frame clones only, minus some. Counted here are about 160,000 clones, roughly four fifths occurring once; the ten biggest clones make up more than 7%. Input material: PBMCs. The receptors originated from a male donor in good health and CMV-seropositive.

The chain has TRBV7-6 and TRBJ1-1, with 9 positions matching TRBD1. The CDR3 runs to 12 residues. V trimming: 5 bases; J trimming: 10 bases; junction bases outside the gene matches: 5. The germline V gene has CDR1 SGHVS and CDR2 FNYEAQ. In DNA, the CDR3 is TGTGCCAGCAGCCCACCGGACAGGGGAGCTTTCTTT. It specifies CASSPPDRGAFF.

The chain joins TRBV27 to TRBJ1-5, with D perhaps matching TRBD1 (6 bases). The CDR3 totals 14 residues. The germline V gene has CDR1 MNHEY and CDR2 SMNVEV (reference sequence). The V end lost 5 bases, the J end lost 7 bases, and 15 bases lay between the germline ends. In DNA, the CDR3 is TGTGCCAGCAGTCCAAGACAGGTACCCCAGCCCCAGCATTTT. Protein product: CASSPRQVPQPQHF.

The rearrangement uses TRBV7-6 and TRBJ2-6; D not resolved. CDR3 length equals 16 residues. Germline V gene lookup returns CDR1 SGHVS and CDR2 FNYEAQ. Trimming shortened V by 5 bases and J by 4 bases, and 15 bases separated the two germline ends. CDR3 loop: CASSPPAILGANVLTF. DNA for the CDR3: TGTGCCAGCAGCCCCCCCGCGATCCTGGGGGCCAACGTCCTGACTTTC.

The table lists this clone with a count of one. This chain links TRBV13 with TRBJ2-7, with D maybe TRBD1 (6 bases). The CDR3 length is 12 residues. Germline V lookup: CDR1 PRHDT, CDR2 FYEKMQ (reference sequence). V was cut by 6 bases and J by 7 bases, with 13 bases left in between. The CDR3 bases are TGTGCCAGCAGTCGAACAGGGTGGGAGCAGTACTTC. This encodes CASSRTGWEQYF.

V is TRBV9 and J is TRBJ1-2; D unresolved. V was shortened by 0 bases and J by 4 bases, with 10 bases between the two germline ends. Per the germline V gene, CDR1 is SGDLS and CDR2 is YYNGEE. The CDR3 spans 14 residues. The CDR3 is CASSVDQNPYGYTF. In DNA form, the CDR3 reads TGTGCCAGCAGCGTAGATCAGAACCCCTATGGCTACACCTTC. The full variable domain, in which reference TRBV9 and TRBJ1-2 provide the parts outside the CDR3, is DSGVTQTPKHLITATGQRVTLRCSPRSGDLSVYWYQQSLDQGLQFLIQYYNGEERAKGNILERFSAQQFPDLHSELNLSSLELGDSALYFCASSVDQNPYGYTFGSGTRLTVV.

The rearrangement links TRBV10-1 to TRBJ2-3; the D gene is possibly TRBD2 (5 bases). Germline CDR1 and CDR2: WNHNN and SYGVQD (reference sequence). Trimming cost V 0 bases and J 0 bases, with 10 bases left between them. The CDR3 contains 16 residues. In DNA form, the CDR3 reads TGCGCCAGCAGTGAGTCGACGGGATTAAGCACAGATACGCAGTATTTT. Translation gives CASSESTGLSTDTQYF.

The chain couples TRBV5-1 to TRBJ2-1; 9 positions match TRBD2. CDR1 is SGHRS, CDR2 YFSETQ, per germline. V lost 5 bases to trimming and J lost 7 bases; unmatched junction nucleotides: 10. CDR3 length equals 15 residues. CDR3 sequence reads: CASRSGTSSLNEQFF. The CDR3 nucleotides are TGCGCCAGCAGGTCCGGGACTAGCAGCTTAAATGAGCAGTTCTTC.

This chain joins TRBV5-1 and TRBJ1-3; maybe TRBD1 (6 bases). Trimming removed 8 bases from V and 0 bases from J, with 12 bases in between. The CDR3 sequence is 14 residues long. Germline loops: CDR1 SGHRS, CDR2 YFSETQ. This CDR3 reads CASKEGDSGNTIYF. The CDR3 DNA sequence: TGCGCCAGTAAAGAGGGGGACTCTGGAAACACCATATATTTT.

This chain links TRBV19 with TRBJ2-3, with 7 bases fitting TRBD1. With 2 bases clipped from V and 0 bases from J, the junction kept 2 bases outside the gene matches. The V gene's germline CDR1 is LNHDA and CDR2 SQIVND (reference sequence). The CDR3 is made up of 15 amino acids. The CDR3, as DNA: TGTGCCAGTAGTATATCCAGGGGGAGCACAGATACGCAGTATTTT. Translated: CASSISRGSTDTQYF.

The chain uses TRBV7-2 and TRBJ1-1, with TRBD1 matching 7 bases. Germline-derived CDR1 and CDR2 are SGHTA and FQGNSA. V shed 1 base and J 0 bases; nucleotides not matched to a gene: 8. The CDR3 spans 17 residues. The CDR3 DNA is TGTGCCAGCAGCTTAGAAACATTGACAGGGATGAACACTGAAGCTTTCTTT. Protein: CASSLETLTGMNTEAFF.

The V gene is TRBV19, the J gene TRBJ2-2, with 7 bases that match TRBD1. The germline gives CDR1 LNHDA, CDR2 SQIVND (reference sequence). Losses at the gene ends were 6 bases for V and 4 bases for J; bases not matched to a gene: 11. There are 16 residues in the CDR3. In DNA form, the CDR3 reads TGTGCCAGTAGGCCCCCAGGGGGTACCACCACCGGGGAGCTGTTTTTT. Amino acids: CASRPPGGTTTGELFF.

The CDR3 protein is CASSSGGTYEQYF. Here the CDR3 DNA reads TGTGCCAGTTCTAGCGGGGGCACCTACGAGCAGTACTTC. The chain combines TRBV6-6 with TRBJ2-5, with TRBD2 matching over 10 bases. The tail of the sequence fits TRBJ2-7 better, so the J call may be wrong. The CDR3 has 13 residues. Germline-derived CDR1 and CDR2 are MNHNY and SVGAGI (reference sequence).

The chain employs TRBV2 and TRBJ2-5; 8 positions match TRBD2. The CDR3 is 14 residues long. Germline values: CDR1 SNHLY, CDR2 FYNNEI. V shed 6 bases, J shed 1 base, and the junction held 4 bases outside the gene matches. This CDR3 is CASRGRGGQETQYF. DNA of the CDR3: TGTGCCAGCAGAGGACGGGGGGGCCAAGAGACCCAGTACTTC.